This T cell receptor (beta chain) was recovered during a study of blood T cell repertoires in COVID-19. Across the study: Samples representing acute and convalescent COVID-19 were sourced from the United States, Italy and Spain.

Authors' methods: Quantification of nucleated cells was approximated via reference gene primer amplification. This table comes from immunoSEQ multiplex PCR, and its TCRdb copy is limited to in-frame clones, with some not included. V and J calls and clone size are as listed in that table; D and trimming were resolved from the DNA. The sample gives about 120,000 clones, 79% of which show up once; approximately 3.9% is in the top ten. This clone has a handful of counts. Within the sample, other DNA sequences also encode this same CDR3. Per germline, CDR1 LNHDA and CDR2 SQIVND (reference sequence). This CDR3 is built from 12 residues. The germline V and J ends were trimmed by 9 bases and 1 base, with 7 bases remaining between them.

This rearrangement joins TRBV19 to TRBJ1-5, with D tentatively TRBD1 (6 bases). Sequencing was carried out using peripheral blood. This receptor was obtained from a woman older than 75 with acute or convalescent COVID-19. DNA for the CDR3: TGTGCCAGCCAGGGGAGCAATCAGCCCCAGCATTTT. Its translation is CASQGSNQPQHF.